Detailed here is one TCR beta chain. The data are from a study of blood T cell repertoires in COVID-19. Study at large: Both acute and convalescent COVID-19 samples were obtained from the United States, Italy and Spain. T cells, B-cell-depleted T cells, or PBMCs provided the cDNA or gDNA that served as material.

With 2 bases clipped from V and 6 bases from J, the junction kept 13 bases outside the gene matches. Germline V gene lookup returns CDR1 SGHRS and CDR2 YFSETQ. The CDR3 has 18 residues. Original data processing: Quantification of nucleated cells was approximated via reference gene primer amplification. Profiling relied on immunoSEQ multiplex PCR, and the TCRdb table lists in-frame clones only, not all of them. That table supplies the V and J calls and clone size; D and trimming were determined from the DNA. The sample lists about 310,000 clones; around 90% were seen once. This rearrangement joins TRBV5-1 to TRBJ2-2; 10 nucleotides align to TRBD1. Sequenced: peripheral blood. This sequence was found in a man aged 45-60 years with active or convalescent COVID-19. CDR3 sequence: CASSFNLPGQGIPGELFF. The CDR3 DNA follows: TGCGCCAGCAGCTTCAATCTACCGGGACAGGGGATCCCCGGGGAGCTGTTTTTT. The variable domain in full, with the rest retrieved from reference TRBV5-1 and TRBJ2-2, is KAGVTQTPRYLIKTRGQQVTLSCSPISGHRSVSWYQQTPGQGLQFLFEYFSETQRNKGNFPGRFSGRQFSNSRSEMNVSTLELGDSALYLCASSFNLPGQGIPGELFFGEGSRLTVL.